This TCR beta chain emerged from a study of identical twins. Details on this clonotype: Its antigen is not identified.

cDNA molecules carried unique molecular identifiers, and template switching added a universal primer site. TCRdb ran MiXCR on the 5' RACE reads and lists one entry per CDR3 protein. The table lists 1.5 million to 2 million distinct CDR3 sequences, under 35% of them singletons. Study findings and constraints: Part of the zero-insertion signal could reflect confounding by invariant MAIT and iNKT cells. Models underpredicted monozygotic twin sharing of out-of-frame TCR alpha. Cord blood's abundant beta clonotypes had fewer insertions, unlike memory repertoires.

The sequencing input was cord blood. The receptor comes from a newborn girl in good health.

The CDR3 nucleotides are TGTGCCAGCCACCGGACTAGCGGGGTTTACAATGAGCAGTTCTTC. This sequence encodes CASHRTSGVYNEQFF. The genes are TRBV6-1 and TRBJ2-1, with 12 bases identical to TRBD2. This CDR3 spans 15 amino acids. Germline trimming cut 8 bases from V and 4 bases from J; bases unmatched to any gene: 6. Germline V lookup: CDR1 MNHNS, CDR2 SASEGT.